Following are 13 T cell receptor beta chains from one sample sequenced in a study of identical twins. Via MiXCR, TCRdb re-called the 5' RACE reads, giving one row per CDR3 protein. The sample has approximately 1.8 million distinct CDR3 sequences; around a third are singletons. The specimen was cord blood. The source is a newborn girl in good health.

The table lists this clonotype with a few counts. The CDR3 nucleotides are TGTGCCACCAGTGGGCCTAGCAGAAGCACAGATACGCAGTATTTT. It is translated as CATSGPSRSTDTQYF. The V and J genes are TRBV24-1 and TRBJ2-3; D might be TRBD2 (5 bases). CDR1 KGHDR and CDR2 SFDVKD come from the germline V gene. Trimming pared 5 bases from V and 0 bases from J, leaving 11 bases between. There are 15 residues in the CDR3.

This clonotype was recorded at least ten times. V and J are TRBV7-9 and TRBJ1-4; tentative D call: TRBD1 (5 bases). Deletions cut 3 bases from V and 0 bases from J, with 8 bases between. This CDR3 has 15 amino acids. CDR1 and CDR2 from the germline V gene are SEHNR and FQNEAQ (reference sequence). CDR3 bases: TGTGCCAGCAGCTTGAGGGGAACAACTAATGAAAAACTGTTTTTT. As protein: CASSLRGTTNEKLFF.

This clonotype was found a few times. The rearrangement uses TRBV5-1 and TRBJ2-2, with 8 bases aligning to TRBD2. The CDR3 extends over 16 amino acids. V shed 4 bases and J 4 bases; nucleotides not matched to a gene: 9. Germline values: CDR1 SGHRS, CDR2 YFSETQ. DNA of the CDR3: TGCGCCAGCAGCAGGGGGACTAGTGCGATCACCGGGGAGCTGTTTTTT. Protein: CASSRGTSAITGELFF.

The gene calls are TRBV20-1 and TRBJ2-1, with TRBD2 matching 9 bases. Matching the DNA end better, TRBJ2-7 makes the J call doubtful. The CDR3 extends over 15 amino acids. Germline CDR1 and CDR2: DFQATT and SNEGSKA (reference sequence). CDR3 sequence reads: CSARDSGGSYNGQYF. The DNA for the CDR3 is TGCAGTGCTAGAGATAGCGGGGGCTCCTACAATGGGCAGTACTTC.

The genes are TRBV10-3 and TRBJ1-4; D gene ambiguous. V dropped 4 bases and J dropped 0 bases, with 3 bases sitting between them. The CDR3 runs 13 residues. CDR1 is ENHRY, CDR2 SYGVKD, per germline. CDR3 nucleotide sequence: TGTGCCATCAGTGGGGCAACTAATGAAAAACTGTTTTTT. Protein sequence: CAISGATNEKLFF.

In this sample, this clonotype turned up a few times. The CDR3 coding sequence is TGCAGTGCTAGAGGGAACTTTGAAGATACGCAGTATTTT. Its translation is CSARGNFEDTQYF. The chain uses TRBV20-1 and TRBJ2-3; unclear D gene. Looked up from germline, CDR1 is DFQATT and CDR2 is SNEGSKA (reference sequence). Trimming took off 1 base at V and 5 bases at J, with 10 bases between the two ends. The CDR3 is made up of 13 amino acids.

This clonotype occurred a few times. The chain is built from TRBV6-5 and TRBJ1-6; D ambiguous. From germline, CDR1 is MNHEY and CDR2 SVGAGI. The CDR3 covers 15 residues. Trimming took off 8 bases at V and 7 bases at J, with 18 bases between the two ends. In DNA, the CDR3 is TGTGCCAGCTCGATAGTTGAGAGGAGGAATTCACCCCTCCACTTT. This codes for CASSIVERRNSPLHF.

CDR3 amino acids: CASSEGRSSYNSPLHF. DNA of the CDR3: TGTGCCAGCAGTGAGGGCAGGAGCTCCTATAATTCACCCCTCCACTTT. The chain is built from TRBV6-1 and TRBJ1-6; D not resolved. This CDR3 is 16 amino acids long. Per the germline V gene, CDR1 is MNHNS and CDR2 is SASEGT. V lost 3 bases to trimming and J lost 0 bases, with 9 bases between them.

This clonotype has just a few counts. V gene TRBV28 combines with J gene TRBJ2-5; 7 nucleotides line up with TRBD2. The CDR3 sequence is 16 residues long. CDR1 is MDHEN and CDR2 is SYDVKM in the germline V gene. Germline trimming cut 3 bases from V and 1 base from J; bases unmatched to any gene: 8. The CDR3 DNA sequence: TGTGCCAGCAGTTTGGGAGCGGGAAGCCCCCAAGAGACCCAGTACTTC. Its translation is CASSLGAGSPQETQYF.

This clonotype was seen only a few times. The CDR3 DNA is TGCGCCAGCAGCCAATGGGGAACCCAGTACTTC. Its protein product is CASSQWGTQYF. The V gene is TRBV4-1, the J gene TRBJ2-5; D unresolved. The CDR3 totals 11 residues. Trimming left V 2 bases short and J 8 bases short, with 6 bases between. Germline V gene sequence: CDR1 MGHRA, CDR2 YSYEKL.

CDR3: CASSLSGSDGNIQYF. For the CDR3, the DNA is TGTGCCAGCAGTCTTAGCGGGAGTGACGGAAACATTCAGTACTTC. The V and J genes are TRBV2 and TRBJ2-4, with 9 nucleotides matching TRBD2. The CDR3 spans 15 residues. Looked up from germline, CDR1 is SNHLY and CDR2 is FYNNEI. The trim removed 5 bases at V and 6 bases at J, leaving 8 bases unmatched.

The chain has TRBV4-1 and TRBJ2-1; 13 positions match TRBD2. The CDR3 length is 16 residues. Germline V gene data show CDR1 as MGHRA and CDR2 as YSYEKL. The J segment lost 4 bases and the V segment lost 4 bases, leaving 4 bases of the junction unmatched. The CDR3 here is CASSPLGLAGYNEQFF. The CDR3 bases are TGCGCCAGCAGCCCCCTGGGACTAGCGGGGTACAATGAGCAGTTCTTC.

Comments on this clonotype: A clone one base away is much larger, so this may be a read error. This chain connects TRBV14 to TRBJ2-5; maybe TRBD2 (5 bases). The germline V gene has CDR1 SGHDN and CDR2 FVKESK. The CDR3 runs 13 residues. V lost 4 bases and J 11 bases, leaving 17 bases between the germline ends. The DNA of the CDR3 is TGTGCCAGCAGCCCTGGGAGTCCCTCCGTGCAGTACTTC. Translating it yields CASSPGSPSVQYF.